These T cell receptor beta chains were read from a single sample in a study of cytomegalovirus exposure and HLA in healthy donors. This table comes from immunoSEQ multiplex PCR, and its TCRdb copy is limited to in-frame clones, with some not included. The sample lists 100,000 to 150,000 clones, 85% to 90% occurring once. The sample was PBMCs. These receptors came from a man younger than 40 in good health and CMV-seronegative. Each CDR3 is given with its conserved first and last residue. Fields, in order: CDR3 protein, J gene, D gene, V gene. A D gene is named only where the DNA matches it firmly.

CDR3: CAGSGGINTGELFF; J: TRBJ2-2; D: .; V: TRBV6-5
CDR3: CASRHERGERNYEQYF; J: TRBJ2-7; D: .; V: TRBV12-2
CDR3: CASSPLRRAEAFF; J: TRBJ1-1; D: .; V: TRBV18
CDR3: CASSLEGSREYF; J: TRBJ2-7; D: .; V: TRBV11-2
CDR3: CASSIDRDTQYF; J: TRBJ2-3; D: .; V: TRBV9
CDR3: CASSPVDYGYTF; J: TRBJ1-2; D: .; V: TRBV11-2
CDR3: CASSFRLSNQPQHF; J: TRBJ1-5; D: .; V: TRBV28
CDR3: CASSALLTFREKLFF; J: TRBJ1-4; D: .; V: TRBV6-5
CDR3: CASTRVSYEQYF; J: TRBJ2-7; D: .; V: TRBV2
CDR3: CASSSTGGGSEAFF; J: TRBJ1-1; D: TRBD1; V: TRBV18
CDR3: CASSLGGGQAFYGYTF; J: TRBJ1-2; D: TRBD1; V: TRBV5-6
CDR3: CASSLILREFSEQYF; J: TRBJ2-7; D: TRBD2; V: TRBV11-2
CDR3: CSGGQDFNTEAFF; J: TRBJ1-1; D: TRBD1; V: TRBV29-1
CDR3: CASTTGTGEHNEQFF; J: TRBJ2-1; D: TRBD1; V: TRBV5-6
CDR3: CASSDGGSPTDTQYF; J: TRBJ2-3; D: TRBD2; V: TRBV6-4
CDR3: CASSFYSGFYNEQFF; J: TRBJ2-1; D: .; V: TRBV11-2
CDR3: CASSLAGWREANYGYTF; J: TRBJ1-2; D: .; V: TRBV5-1
CDR3: CATSRETTGYEQYF; J: TRBJ2-7; D: .; V: TRBV15
CDR3: CASSQSGVIGSWDEQFF; J: TRBJ2-1; D: .; V: TRBV4-3
CDR3: CASSPATGAGNTIYF; J: TRBJ1-3; D: .; V: TRBV12-1
CDR3: CASSLPGSYEQYF; J: TRBJ2-7; D: .; V: TRBV7-9
CDR3: CAWSVGHYEQYF; J: TRBJ2-7; D: .; V: TRBV30
CDR3: CASSLRTSGSEQYF; J: TRBJ2-7; D: TRBD2; V: TRBV5-4
CDR3: CASSLARNLDEQYF; J: TRBJ2-7; D: .; V: TRBV5-1
CDR3: CASTVGAGEDGYTF; J: TRBJ1-2; D: .; V: TRBV9
CDR3: CASSLDQDRRSYTF; J: TRBJ1-2; D: .; V: TRBV7-9
CDR3: CAWRVGSGSGYEQYF; J: TRBJ2-7; D: TRBD2; V: TRBV30
CDR3: CAYTLGDRGNSNQPQHF; J: TRBJ1-5; D: TRBD1; V: TRBV30
CDR3: CASSSSAGGNTIYF; J: TRBJ1-3; D: .; V: TRBV6-5
CDR3: CASSEEGGGSYTF; J: TRBJ1-2; D: .; V: TRBV25-1
CDR3: CASSPQTGTQETQYF; J: TRBJ2-5; D: .; V: TRBV18
CDR3: CASRVAGGLTDTQYF; J: TRBJ2-3; D: TRBD2; V: TRBV7-3
CDR3: CASSLESGDTDTQYF; J: TRBJ2-3; D: .; V: TRBV11-3
CDR3: CAWSVGGGGQPQHF; J: TRBJ1-5; D: .; V: TRBV30
CDR3: CAWSVSNEKLFF; J: TRBJ1-4; D: .; V: TRBV30
CDR3: CASRTDRGQYNEQFF; J: TRBJ2-1; D: TRBD1; V: TRBV7-2
CDR3: CASRLKGQRGCMWADTQYF; J: TRBJ2-3; D: .; V: TRBV23-1
CDR3: CASSLGQGRISGANVLTF; J: TRBJ2-6; D: TRBD1; V: TRBV14
CDR3: CASSVYSGSGGELFF; J: TRBJ2-2; D: TRBD2; V: TRBV9
CDR3: CASSPDRGLHSTELDNYGYTF; J: TRBJ1-2; D: TRBD1; V: TRBV13
CDR3: CASSRGTLNEKLFF; J: TRBJ1-4; D: .; V: TRBV6-5
CDR3: CASRLGRLDTQYF; J: TRBJ2-3; D: TRBD2; V: TRBV5-1
CDR3: CASSPGDREGSPLHF; J: TRBJ1-6; D: TRBD1; V: TRBV5-1
CDR3: CASSSGQGPYEQYF; J: TRBJ2-7; D: TRBD1; V: TRBV18
CDR3: CASSPYTSGSYEQYF; J: TRBJ2-7; D: TRBD2; V: TRBV5-1
CDR3: CASSPTTLAGVELTGELFF; J: TRBJ2-2; D: TRBD2; V: TRBV5-1
CDR3: CASRRGQENYGYTF; J: TRBJ1-2; D: TRBD1; V: TRBV27
CDR3: CASGLVVVAVETQYF; J: TRBJ2-5; D: .; V: TRBV12-5
CDR3: CATRQGGSTGELFF; J: TRBJ2-2; D: .; V: TRBV2
CDR3: CASSSLGGKESEAFF; J: TRBJ1-1; D: .; V: TRBV6-5
CDR3: CASSSIPGTQETQYF; J: TRBJ2-5; D: .; V: TRBV5-1
CDR3: CASSIDGNNWISNQPQHF; J: TRBJ1-5; D: .; V: TRBV19
CDR3: CAISVAGNYGYTF; J: TRBJ1-2; D: .; V: TRBV10-3
CDR3: CASSQDGGRGGYTF; J: TRBJ1-2; D: .; V: TRBV18
CDR3: CASSGPGARPNTEAFF; J: TRBJ1-1; D: .; V: TRBV9